This T cell receptor (beta chain) was found in a study of CD8 T cells in Susac syndrome. Reverse transcription of roughly 0.5 to 1 ug RNA was carried out with random hexamers. The method of amplification for TCR beta CDR3 was immunoSEQ multiplex PCR, covering 54 Vbeta and 13 Jbeta. One entry per CDR3 protein, called by TCRdb with MiXCR from the immunoSEQ multiplex PCR reads. The sample records approximately 210,000 distinct CDR3 sequences, approximately 95% being singletons. General study findings and limits: A relatively small number of individuals underwent TCR sequencing and HLA analysis.

Remarks on this clonotype: Its antigen remains unidentified.

The multiple sclerosis controls were treatment-naive patients with relapsing-remitting disease that was stable or active. While CD8+ and CD4+ T cells were isolated negatively, TEMRA cells were enriched by FACS. The clonotype comes from a human donor with multiple sclerosis. The sequenced sample consisted of CD4+ T cells from PBMCs.

This chain's CDR3 is CATSKGLSGYEQYF. The CDR3 nucleotides read TGTGCCACCAGCAAAGGACTTAGCGGCTACGAGCAGTACTTC. The chain employs TRBV15 and TRBJ2-7; weak D call: TRBD2 (6 bases). The germline V and J ends were trimmed by 4 bases and 3 bases, with 13 bases remaining between them. The CDR3 has 14 residues. Per the germline V gene, CDR1 is LNHNV and CDR2 is YYDKDF (reference sequence).